This entry lists 20 T cell receptor beta chains sequenced from one sample in a study of blood T cell repertoires in COVID-19. TCRdb's table, derived via immunoSEQ multiplex PCR, lists solely in-frame clones and lacks some. This table has hundreds of thousands of clones, about nine tenths appearing once. Sequences were obtained from peripheral blood. The receptors were sampled from a man aged 18 to 29 with active or convalescent COVID-19.

This rearrangement joins TRBV24-1 to TRBJ2-3, with TRBD1 matching 8 bases. This CDR3 contains 16 residues. Per germline, CDR1 KGHDR and CDR2 SFDVKD. V dropped 2 bases and J dropped 4; count of bases not matched to a gene: 7. The CDR3 reads CATSDSRQGRPDTQYF. For the CDR3, the DNA is TGTGCCACCAGTGATTCCCGACAGGGGAGGCCAGATACGCAGTATTTT.

This chain uses TRBV14 with TRBJ1-3; the D is unclear. The CDR3 has 17 amino acids. Trimming shortened V by 0 bases and J by 2 bases, and 14 bases separated the two germline ends. Germline-derived CDR1 and CDR2 are SGHDN and FVKESK. CDR3: CASSQELGEYTGNTIYF. The CDR3 bases are TGTGCCAGCAGCCAAGAGCTTGGGGAGTACACTGGAAACACCATATATTTT.

This clone was seen more than once but under ten times. The chain carries TRBV28 and TRBJ2-1; 12 nucleotides match TRBD1. The V and J ends lost 5 bases and 9 bases, in that order; junction bases with no gene match: 8. Germline CDR1 MDHEN, CDR2 SYDVKM. CDR3 length: 15 residues. The CDR3 coding sequence is TGTGCCAGCAGTCCTCGGCCGGGACAGGGGGCTGAGCAGTTCTTC. It codes for CASSPRPGQGAEQFF.

The V and J genes are TRBV4-1 and TRBJ2-1, with TRBD1 matching 7 bases. The CDR3 is 17 residues long. Germline assignment: CDR1 MGHRA and CDR2 YSYEKL. V shed 3 bases and J 0 bases; nucleotides not matched to a gene: 8. CDR3 amino acids: CASSQRRQGLSYNEQFF. The CDR3 nucleotides are TGCGCCAGCAGCCAGAGAAGACAGGGCCTCTCCTACAATGAGCAGTTCTTC.

The V and J genes are TRBV4-3 and TRBJ2-1; D is perhaps TRBD1 (6 bases). Germline V gene lookup returns CDR1 LGHNA and CDR2 YSLEER. This CDR3 has 17 residues. V dropped 2 bases and J dropped 9 bases, with 23 bases sitting between them. CDR3 region: CASSQKELGAVEGEQFF. The CDR3 DNA follows: TGCGCCAGCAGCCAAAAGGAACTGGGGGCGGTCGAGGGTGAGCAGTTCTTC.

This chain uses TRBV5-1 with TRBJ1-2, with a tentative D call TRBD1 (5 bases). This CDR3 is 16 amino acids long. Trimming took 4 bases from V and 0 from J, leaving 16 bases between them. Germline assignment: CDR1 SGHRS and CDR2 YFSETQ. The CDR3 here is CASSGLDRRTNYGYTF. CDR3 nucleotides: TGCGCCAGCAGCGGGTTAGACAGACGGACTAACTATGGCTACACCTTC.

The chain links TRBV5-1 to TRBJ2-1; 10 nucleotides line up with TRBD2. The CDR3 runs to 15 residues. Germline loops: CDR1 SGHRS, CDR2 YFSETQ. The J segment lost 6 bases and the V segment lost 3 bases, leaving 6 bases of the junction unmatched. The CDR3 loop reads CASSSLSGGFNEQFF. CDR3 coding DNA: TGCGCCAGCAGCTCCCTTAGCGGGGGGTTCAATGAGCAGTTCTTC.

V is TRBV12-3 or TRBV12-4 and J is TRBJ1-4; D gene uncertain. Trimming pared 3 bases from V and 7 bases from J, leaving 9 bases between. The CDR3 length is 13 residues. The CDR3 loop is CASSFGSGEKLFF. DNA of the CDR3: TGTGCCAGCAGTTTCGGGTCTGGTGAAAAACTGTTTTTT.

This clone has a handful of counts. The rearrangement links TRBV10-3 to TRBJ2-2, with a tentative D call TRBD2 (6 bases). Germline V gives CDR1 ENHRY, CDR2 SYGVKD. Trimming left V 8 bases short and J 1 base short, with 8 bases between. The length of the CDR3 is 13 residues. Here the CDR3 reads CAIRGGNTGELFF. The CDR3, as DNA: TGTGCCATCCGGGGAGGGAACACCGGGGAGCTGTTTTTT.

This sequence joins TRBV4-1 and TRBJ2-1, with a tentative D call TRBD2 (5 bases). Germline V gene data show CDR1 as MGHRA and CDR2 as YSYEKL. The CDR3 contains 14 residues. V was pared by 5 bases and J by 2 bases, with 10 bases between. The CDR3 DNA reads TGCGCCAGCAGCACTATCGGGGCCTACAATGAGCAGTTCTTC. The encoded protein is CASSTIGAYNEQFF.

The chain couples TRBV6-6 to TRBJ2-1, with D tentatively TRBD2 (6 bases). Germline values: CDR1 MNHNY, CDR2 SVGAGI (reference sequence). Trimming pared 6 bases from V and 7 bases from J, leaving 13 bases between. CDR3 length equals 13 residues. The CDR3 reads CASRVYGSNEQFF. CDR3 in DNA: TGTGCCAGCAGGGTTTACGGGAGTAATGAGCAGTTCTTC.

The gene calls are TRBV7-9 and TRBJ2-3; no clear D gene. CDR1 and CDR2 (germline): SEHNR, FQNEAQ (reference sequence). The V gene lost 1 base and the J gene lost 0 bases, with 11 bases spanning the gap. This CDR3 is built from 16 residues. The CDR3 DNA follows: TGTGCCAGCAGCTTAGAACTGCAGACAAGCACAGATACGCAGTATTTT. Translated, it gives CASSLELQTSTDTQYF. The full variable domain, with the rest looked up from reference TRBV7-9 and TRBJ2-3, is DTGVSQNPRHKITKRGQNVTFRCDPISEHNRLYWYRQTLGQGPEFLTYFQNEAQLEKSRLLSDRFSAERPKGSFSTLEIQRTEQGDSAMYLCASSLELQTSTDTQYFGPGTRLTVL.

The V gene is TRBV7-9, the J gene TRBJ1-5; D ambiguous. The CDR3 sequence is 14 residues long. V was trimmed by 1 base and J by 9 bases, leaving 13 bases between them. The V gene's germline CDR1 is SEHNR and CDR2 FQNEAQ (reference sequence). DNA for the CDR3: TGTGCCAGCAGCTTAGGTACAGCCCCTCGGCCCCAGCATTTT. Protein: CASSLGTAPRPQHF.

This chain joins TRBV7-6 and TRBJ1-5; D possibly corresponds to TRBD1 (5 bases). Trimming pared 5 bases from V and 6 bases from J, leaving 11 bases between. The germline V gene encodes CDR1 SGHVS and CDR2 FNYEAQ. CDR3 size: 13 residues. The CDR3 nucleotides are TGTGCCAGCAGCGAATTTCAGGGTCAGCCCCAGCATTTT. Protein: CASSEFQGQPQHF.

The chain uses TRBV5-5 and TRBJ2-7; TRBD1 is a possible D gene (5 bases). CDR3 size: 14 residues. The V gene's germline CDR1 is SGHKS and CDR2 YYEKEE (reference sequence). V dropped 0 bases and J dropped 3 bases, with 10 bases sitting between them. In DNA, the CDR3 is TGTGCCAGCAGCTTGGAGGGCAGGGACTACGAGCAGTACTTC. Protein: CASSLEGRDYEQYF.

The rearrangement links TRBV11-2 to TRBJ2-5, with D possibly TRBD1 on 5 matching bases. V gave up 5 bases and J gave up 1 base, with 14 bases separating them. Germline CDR1 reads SGHAT; CDR2 reads FQNNGV. The CDR3 runs 15 residues. The CDR3 DNA reads as TGTGCCAGCAGCCCAAAACTGACAGCCCAAGAGACCCAGTACTTC. Translated: CASSPKLTAQETQYF.

The chain couples TRBV7-2 to TRBJ2-3, with 7 nucleotides matching TRBD2. Germline V gene data show CDR1 as SGHTA and CDR2 as FQGNSA. The CDR3 contains 15 residues. Trimming removed 4 bases from V and 2 bases from J; junction bases left unmatched: 6. The CDR3 region is CASSSRTRNTDTQYF. In nucleotides, the CDR3 is TGTGCCAGCAGCTCCAGGACTAGAAACACAGATACGCAGTATTTT. The full variable domain, in which reference TRBV7-2 and TRBJ2-3 provide the parts outside the CDR3, is GAGVSQSPSNKVTEKGKDVELRCDPISGHTALYWYRQSLGQGLEFLIYFQGNSAPDKSGLPSDRFSAERTGGSVSTLTIQRTQQEDSAVYLCASSSRTRNTDTQYFGPGTRLTVL.

V gene TRBV20-1 combines with J gene TRBJ1-1, with D unclear. V was shortened by 5 bases and J by 4 bases, with 8 bases between the two germline ends. This CDR3 has 11 residues. Germline V CDR1 and CDR2: DFQATT, SNEGSKA (reference sequence). CDR3 in DNA: TGCAGTGCTCCTGAGGTCACTGAAGCTTTCTTT. It specifies CSAPEVTEAFF.

The V and J genes are TRBV6-5 and TRBJ1-6; the D gene is possibly TRBD1 (5 bases). With 8 bases removed from V and 4 bases from J, the gap between germline ends came to 12 bases. Germline-derived CDR1 and CDR2 are MNHEY and SVGAGI. CDR3 length equals 14 residues. The CDR3 DNA reads as TGTGCCAGCCAAACGACAGCGTATAATTCACCCCTCCACTTT. It yields the protein CASQTTAYNSPLHF.

V usage is TRBV18 and J usage is TRBJ2-5; the match to TRBD1 covers 9 bases. This CDR3 is built from 14 residues. Trimming cost V 2 bases and J 5 bases; bases outside gene matches: 3. Germline assignment: CDR1 KGHSH and CDR2 LQKENI. The DNA of the CDR3 is TGTGCCAGCTCACCAGGGACAGGGACTGAGACCCAGTACTTC. Translation: CASSPGTGTETQYF. The full variable domain, in which reference TRBV18 and TRBJ2-5 provide the parts outside the CDR3, is NAGVMQNPRHLVRRRGQEARLRCSPMKGHSHVYWYRQLPEEGLKFMVYLQKENIIDESGMPKERFSAEFPKEGPSILRIQQVVRGDSAAYFCASSPGTGTETQYFGPGTRLLVL.